Listed here is a single T cell receptor beta chain. What it binds is unknown. This likely comes from a read error, as the CDR3 has no conserved phenylalanine or tryptophan at its end. Because the CDR3's place on the DNA is in doubt, the DNA is left out and the CDR3 is given as listed by TCRdb. Second-dose timings of about 4 or about 12 weeks were pooled. The entry originates in a study of T cell responses to AZD1222 COVID-19 vaccine. General study results and limits: Donors were largely white British and mainly female; clonal diversity was possibly underestimated.

Profiled with immunoSEQ multiplex PCR; TCRdb holds only in-frame clones, not every one. The repertoire holds roughly 190,000 clones, roughly nine tenths seen once, with around 3.7% in the top ten. The CDR3 sequence runs 11 residues, both termini included. CDR1 and CDR2 from the germline V gene are SEHNR and FQNEAQ (reference sequence). The material was peripheral blood, obtained 28 days after the second AZD1222 dose. The chain is built from TRBV7-9 and TRBJ2-7; the D call TRBD1 from the table was never checked on the DNA. This TCR derives from an adult who received the AZD1222 COVID-19 vaccine. CDR3 protein: CASSFGTDLHP.